Each of the 4 T cell receptor beta chains below was sequenced from the same sample in a study of T cell responses to AZD1222 COVID-19 vaccine. Sequencing used immunoSEQ multiplex PCR; TCRdb keeps in-frame clones, though not all of them. The sample holds roughly 100,000 clones; 82% are singletons and the top ten take 4% to 6%. Sequenced here: peripheral blood, sampled on day 0 of AZD1222 vaccination. These receptors were taken from an adult in good health.

The rearrangement joins TRBV19 to TRBJ1-1; no reliable D call. The CDR3 totals 14 residues. Germline V gives CDR1 LNHDA, CDR2 SQIVND (reference sequence). V shed 5 bases and J shed 2 bases, with 12 bases lying between them. The CDR3 DNA sequence: TGTGCCAGTAGTCCCGACTGGGAAAACACTGAAGCTTTCTTT. Translated, it gives CASSPDWENTEAFF. The variable domain in full, with the rest retrieved from reference TRBV19 and TRBJ1-1, is DGGITQSPKYLFRKEGQNVTLSCEQNLNHDAMYWYRQDPGQGLRLIYYSQIVNDFQKGDIAEGYSVSREKKESFPLTVTSAQKNPTAFYLCASSPDWENTEAFFGQGTRLTVV.

The chain has TRBV6-2 or TRBV6-3 and TRBJ1-4; no clear D. Deletions cut 3 bases from V and 0 bases from J, with 5 bases between. CDR3 size: 14 residues. Germline CDR1 and CDR2: MNHEY and SVGEGT. The CDR3 reads CASSYWATNEKLFF. In DNA form, the CDR3 reads TGTGCCAGCAGTTATTGGGCAACTAATGAAAAACTGTTTTTT.

The V and J genes are TRBV7-2 and TRBJ2-2; 9 positions match TRBD1. The CDR3 contains 17 residues. Germline values: CDR1 SGHTA, CDR2 FQGNSA. Losses at the gene ends were 6 bases for V and 5 bases for J; bases not matched to a gene: 13. The CDR3 loop is CASRFHPGQGYTGELFF. DNA of the CDR3: TGTGCCAGCAGATTTCATCCGGGACAGGGTTATACCGGGGAGCTGTTTTTT.

This rearrangement joins TRBV5-6 to TRBJ1-2; 8 nucleotides align to TRBD1. The V and J ends lost 6 bases and 7 bases, in that order; junction bases with no gene match: 11. The CDR3 is made up of 14 amino acids. CDR1 SGHDT and CDR2 YYEEEE come from the germline V gene. The CDR3 sequence: CASTTQTGAGGYTF. CDR3 sequence (DNA): TGTGCCAGCACCACGCAGACAGGGGCAGGTGGCTACACCTTC.